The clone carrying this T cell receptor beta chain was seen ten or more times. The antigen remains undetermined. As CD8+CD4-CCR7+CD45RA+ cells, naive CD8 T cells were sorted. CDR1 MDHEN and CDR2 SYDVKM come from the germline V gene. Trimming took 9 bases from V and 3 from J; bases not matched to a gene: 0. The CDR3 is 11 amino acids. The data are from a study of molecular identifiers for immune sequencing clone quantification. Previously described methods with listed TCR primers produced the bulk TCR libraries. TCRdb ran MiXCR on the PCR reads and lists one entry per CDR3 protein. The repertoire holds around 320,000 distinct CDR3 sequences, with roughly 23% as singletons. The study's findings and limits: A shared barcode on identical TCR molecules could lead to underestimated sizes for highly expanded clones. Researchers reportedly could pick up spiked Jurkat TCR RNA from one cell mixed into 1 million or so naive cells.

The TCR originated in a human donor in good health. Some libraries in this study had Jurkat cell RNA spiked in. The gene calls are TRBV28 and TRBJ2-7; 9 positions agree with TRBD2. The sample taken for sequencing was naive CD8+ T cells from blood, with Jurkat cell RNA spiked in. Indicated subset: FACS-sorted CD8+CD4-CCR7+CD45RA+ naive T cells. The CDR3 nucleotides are TGTGCCAGTAGCGGGAGCTACGAGCAGTACTTC. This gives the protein CASSGSYEQYF.